A single sample gave rise to the 25 T cell receptor beta chains below, sequenced in a study of shared clonotypes between healthy human individuals. Produced via immunoSEQ multiplex PCR; TCRdb's table is partial and in-frame only. Of 1.6 million or so clones in the sample, just under 99% were seen once. The source material was naive CD4+ T cells sorted from blood. Subset here: CD45RA+ positively selected. These receptors originate from a man in his thirties or forties in good health.

The rearrangement uses TRBV7-6 and TRBJ2-4; TRBD2 aligns across 8 bases. V was pared by 1 base and J by 6 bases, with 2 bases of the junction left unmatched. Germline V lookup: CDR1 SGHVS, CDR2 FNYEAQ. This CDR3 is built from 14 residues. CDR3 sequence reads: CASSLVSGTNIQYF. As DNA, the CDR3 is TGTGCCAGCAGCTTAGTTAGCGGGACAAACATTCAGTACTTC.

V gene TRBV5-4 combines with J gene TRBJ2-2; TRBD2 matches at 9 bases. The V and J ends lost 0 bases and 6 bases, in that order; junction bases with no gene match: 6. The germline V gene encodes CDR1 SGHNT and CDR2 YYREEE (reference sequence). The length of the CDR3 is 16 residues. CDR3 bases: TGTGCCAGCAGCTTGGCGCGGGAGGGCCTGGCCGGGGAGCTGTTTTTT. As protein: CASSLAREGLAGELFF.

This chain links TRBV7-2 with TRBJ2-1, with TRBD2 identical over 9 bases. CDR1 is SGHTA, CDR2 FQGNSA, per germline. The V and J ends lost 5 bases and 4 bases, in that order; junction bases with no gene match: 6. The CDR3 length is 15 residues. CDR3 nucleotide sequence: TGTGCCAGCAGCCTTAGCGGGAGCCCGTACAATGAGCAGTTCTTC. Its translation: CASSLSGSPYNEQFF.

The chain carries TRBV18 and TRBJ2-3; possible D gene TRBD1, 5 bases. The CDR3 is 15 residues long. Per germline, CDR1 KGHSH and CDR2 LQKENI. V shed 2 bases and J shed 3 bases, with 12 bases lying between them. The CDR3 DNA follows: TGTGCCAGCTCACCAAGGGGTATATGGACAGATACGCAGTATTTT. Residues: CASSPRGIWTDTQYF.

Of note for this clone: This same CDR3 is encoded by further DNA sequences in the sample. V and J are TRBV28 and TRBJ2-5; TRBD1 aligns across 7 bases. V trimming: 2 bases; J trimming: 4 bases; junction bases outside the gene matches: 4. Germline CDR1 MDHEN, CDR2 SYDVKM. This CDR3 region has 14 residues. This chain's CDR3 is CASSLRGPGETQYF. The CDR3 bases are TGTGCCAGCAGTTTAAGGGGGCCGGGAGAGACCCAGTACTTC.

This sequence joins TRBV2 and TRBJ2-5; the D call may be TRBD1 or TRBD2 (5 bases each). The germline CDR1 and CDR2 sequences are SNHLY and FYNNEI. The ends were cut back, 2 bases at V and 3 bases at J, with 7 bases in the middle. The CDR3 sequence is 13 residues long. CDR3 in amino acids: CASSELGEETQYF. CDR3 bases: TGTGCCAGCAGTGAATTGGGGGAAGAGACCCAGTACTTC. The full variable domain, with the rest looked up from reference TRBV2 and TRBJ2-5, is EPEVTQTPSHQVTQMGQEVILRCVPISNHLYFYWYRQILGQKVEFLVSFYNNEISEKSEIFDDQFSVERPDGSNFTLKIRSTKLEDSAMYFCASSELGEETQYFGPGTRLLVL.

The rearrangement uses TRBV10-2 and TRBJ2-3; D might be TRBD2 (6 bases). Germline CDR1 reads WSHSY; CDR2 reads SAAADI. With 4 bases removed from V and 3 bases from J, the gap between germline ends came to 17 bases. This CDR3 region has 16 residues. CDR3 amino acids: CASSGTTRRQTDTQYF. In DNA, the CDR3 is TGCGCCAGCAGTGGGACTACCCGACGCCAAACAGATACGCAGTATTTT.

On this clone itself: This same CDR3 is encoded by further DNA sequences in the sample. This sequence joins TRBV5-1 and TRBJ1-1; D might be TRBD1 (6 bases). The CDR3 consists of 14 residues. Trimming took off 2 bases at V and 1 base at J, with 9 bases between the two ends. Germline assignment: CDR1 SGHRS and CDR2 YFSETQ. The CDR3 protein is CASSLDRPNTEAFF. Here the CDR3 DNA reads TGCGCCAGCAGCTTAGACAGGCCGAACACTGAAGCTTTCTTT. The variable domain in full, with the rest retrieved from reference TRBV5-1 and TRBJ1-1, is KAGVTQTPRYLIKTRGQQVTLSCSPISGHRSVSWYQQTPGQGLQFLFEYFSETQRNKGNFPGRFSGRQFSNSRSEMNVSTLELGDSALYLCASSLDRPNTEAFFGQGTRLTVV.

The chain is built from TRBV5-1 and TRBJ2-7; 10 bases are a match to TRBD2. V lost 0 bases, J lost 3 bases, and 6 bases stayed unmatched. Germline CDR1 is SGHRS and CDR2 is YFSETQ. This CDR3 has 16 residues. CDR3: CASSLELAGPDYEQYF. In nucleotides, the CDR3 is TGCGCCAGCAGCTTGGAACTAGCGGGACCCGACTACGAGCAGTACTTC.

The rearrangement joins TRBV9 to TRBJ1-1; D is ambiguous. CDR1 is SGDLS, CDR2 YYNGEE, per germline. This CDR3 has 16 amino acids. V was trimmed by 3 bases and J by 4 bases, leaving 19 bases between them. The CDR3 bases are TGTGCCAGCAGCGAGCTTTCGGACCCTTGGGGCACTGAAGCTTTCTTT. It encodes CASSELSDPWGTEAFF. Together with reference TRBV9 and TRBJ1-1, the CDR3 gives the full variable domain: DSGVTQTPKHLITATGQRVTLRCSPRSGDLSVYWYQQSLDQGLQFLIQYYNGEERAKGNILERFSAQQFPDLHSELNLSSLELGDSALYFCASSELSDPWGTEAFFGQGTRLTVV.

The rearrangement joins TRBV5-4 to TRBJ2-2, with D perhaps given as TRBD1 or TRBD2 (5 bases each). Germline V gene sequence: CDR1 SGHNT, CDR2 YYREEE (reference sequence). The CDR3 spans 14 residues. Trimming removed 3 bases at V and 7 bases at J, with 13 bases between. Here the CDR3 DNA reads TGTGCCAGCAGCTCCCCGAGGGGTATCGGGGAGCTGTTTTTT. Encoded protein: CASSSPRGIGELFF.

This chain joins TRBV27 and TRBJ2-7; the match to TRBD2 covers 10 bases. The CDR3 covers 15 residues. V was clipped by 6 bases and J by 3 bases; unmatched bases: 8. Germline lookup yields CDR1 MNHEY and CDR2 SMNVEV (reference sequence). CDR3 sequence reads: CASRVGLAPYYEQYF. CDR3 bases: TGTGCCAGCAGGGTGGGACTAGCGCCTTACTACGAGCAGTACTTC.

V and J are TRBV5-6 and TRBJ1-2; 7 positions match TRBD1. CDR3 length equals 12 residues. The germline V gene has CDR1 SGHDT and CDR2 YYEEEE. Unmatched junction bases numbered 1, after V lost 4 bases and J lost 4 bases. Here the CDR3 DNA reads TGTGCCAGCAGCGGGACAGCCTATGGCTACACCTTC. Translated, it gives CASSGTAYGYTF.

The V gene is TRBV28, the J gene TRBJ2-7; 7 bases map to TRBD2. V lost 6 bases to trimming and J lost 2 bases; unmatched junction nucleotides: 4. The CDR3 extends over 13 amino acids. CDR1 is MDHEN and CDR2 is SYDVKM in the germline V gene. The chain's CDR3 is CASSTSVPYEQYF. CDR3 nucleotides: TGTGCCAGCAGCACTAGCGTCCCCTACGAGCAGTACTTC.

The rearrangement uses TRBV19 and TRBJ1-5, with D possibly TRBD1 on 5 matching bases. V lost 6 bases and J 2 bases, leaving 14 bases between the germline ends. The CDR3 loop spans 15 amino acids. Germline V gene sequence: CDR1 LNHDA, CDR2 SQIVND (reference sequence). The CDR3 sequence: CASRNERGGNQPQHF. In DNA, the CDR3 is TGTGCCAGTAGGAATGAGAGGGGTGGCAATCAGCCCCAGCATTTT.

The chain recombines TRBV5-7 with TRBJ2-6; D not certain. TRBV5-7 is given ORF status, its function remaining uncertain. V was cut by 7 bases and J by 5 bases, with 22 bases left in between. CDR3 length equals 17 residues. DNA of the CDR3: TGTGCCAGCCTCTGCGTTCGCGTACAAAGTCGGGCCAACGTCCTGACTTTC. Residues: CASLCVRVQSRANVLTF.

V usage is TRBV7-2 and J usage is TRBJ2-1; TRBD1 is a possible D gene (5 bases). The CDR3 covers 17 residues. Germline-derived CDR1 and CDR2 are SGHTA and FQGNSA. V was clipped by 1 base and J by 2 bases, with 15 bases between them. The CDR3 sequence: CASSLVSNRPAYNEQFF. In nucleotides, the CDR3 is TGTGCCAGCAGCTTAGTGTCAAACAGGCCCGCCTACAATGAGCAGTTCTTC.

V and J are TRBV10-3 and TRBJ1-1; the match to TRBD1 covers 9 bases. With 7 bases clipped from V and 4 bases from J, the junction kept 4 bases outside the gene matches. Germline V gene data show CDR1 as ENHRY and CDR2 as SYGVKD. The CDR3 sequence is 13 residues long. In nucleotides, the CDR3 is TGTGCCATCATGGGACAGGGAGCCACTGAAGCTTTCTTT. Protein: CAIMGQGATEAFF.

This sequence joins TRBV7-9 and TRBJ2-7; D call uncertain. Trimming took off 0 bases at V and 3 bases at J, with 6 bases between the two ends. The CDR3 contains 13 residues. Germline CDR1 is SEHNR and CDR2 is FQNEAQ (reference sequence). The CDR3 reads CASSLATFYEQYF. Written as DNA, the CDR3 is TGTGCCAGCAGCTTAGCGACTTTCTACGAGCAGTACTTC.

The rearrangement uses TRBV6-1 and TRBJ2-7; 12 bases align to TRBD2. Unmatched junction bases numbered 9, after V lost 4 bases and J lost 2 bases. There are 17 residues in the CDR3. The germline CDR1 and CDR2 sequences are MNHNS and SASEGT. The CDR3 region is CASSGFGLAGTTYEQYF. CDR3 in DNA: TGTGCCAGCAGTGGGTTTGGACTAGCGGGAACTACCTACGAGCAGTACTTC.

The chain links TRBV7-9 to TRBJ2-5; either TRBD1 or TRBD2 may fit D (5 bases each). Germline CDR1 and CDR2: SEHNR and FQNEAQ (reference sequence). The V end lost 1 base, the J end lost 2 bases, and 14 bases lay between the germline ends. This CDR3 is 16 amino acids long. CDR3 amino acids: CASSLGNSGQQETQYF. CDR3 coding DNA: TGTGCCAGCAGCTTAGGGAACAGCGGACAACAAGAGACCCAGTACTTC.

The chain employs TRBV7-9 and TRBJ2-1; D remains ambiguous. Per the germline V gene, CDR1 is SEHNR and CDR2 is FQNEAQ (reference sequence). The CDR3 loop spans 12 amino acids. V shed 3 bases and J shed 7 bases, with 7 bases lying between them. CDR3 coding DNA: TGTGCCAGCAGCTTCACAGCGAATGAGCAGTTCTTC. Encoded protein: CASSFTANEQFF. Complete variable domain (other parts from reference TRBV7-9 and TRBJ2-1): DTGVSQNPRHKITKRGQNVTFRCDPISEHNRLYWYRQTLGQGPEFLTYFQNEAQLEKSRLLSDRFSAERPKGSFSTLEIQRTEQGDSAMYLCASSFTANEQFFGPGTRLTVL.

This chain links TRBV15 with TRBJ1-1, with D hard to call. With 5 bases removed from V and 1 base from J, the gap between germline ends came to 14 bases. The germline gives CDR1 LNHNV, CDR2 YYDKDF (reference sequence). The CDR3 consists of 15 residues. The DNA of the CDR3 is TGTGCCACCAGCCCCCGAAGAAATCCGAACACTGAAGCTTTCTTT. It translates to CATSPRRNPNTEAFF. Combining the CDR3 with reference TRBV15 and TRBJ1-1 gives the whole variable domain DAMVIQNPRYQVTQFGKPVTLSCSQTLNHNVMYWYQQKSSQAPKLLFHYYDKDFNNEADTPDNFQSRRPNTSFCFLDIRSPGLGDTAMYLCATSPRRNPNTEAFFGQGTRLTVV.

The chain uses TRBV10-2 and TRBJ2-7, with D perhaps matching TRBD1 (5 bases). The V and J ends lost 1 base and 6 bases respectively, with 10 bases between them. CDR1 is WSHSY and CDR2 is SAAADI in the germline V gene. The CDR3 loop spans 13 amino acids. CDR3 amino acids: CASSELGVGEQYF. The CDR3 DNA sequence: TGCGCCAGCAGTGAGTTAGGGGTGGGCGAGCAGTACTTC.

The rearrangement uses TRBV7-9 and TRBJ2-3; D gene unclear. Germline lookup yields CDR1 SEHNR and CDR2 FQNEAQ (reference sequence). V shed 6 bases and J shed 4 bases, with 8 bases lying between them. The CDR3 consists of 12 residues. CDR3 nucleotides: TGTGCCAGCAGGCTACAACCAGATACGCAGTATTTT. It encodes CASRLQPDTQYF.